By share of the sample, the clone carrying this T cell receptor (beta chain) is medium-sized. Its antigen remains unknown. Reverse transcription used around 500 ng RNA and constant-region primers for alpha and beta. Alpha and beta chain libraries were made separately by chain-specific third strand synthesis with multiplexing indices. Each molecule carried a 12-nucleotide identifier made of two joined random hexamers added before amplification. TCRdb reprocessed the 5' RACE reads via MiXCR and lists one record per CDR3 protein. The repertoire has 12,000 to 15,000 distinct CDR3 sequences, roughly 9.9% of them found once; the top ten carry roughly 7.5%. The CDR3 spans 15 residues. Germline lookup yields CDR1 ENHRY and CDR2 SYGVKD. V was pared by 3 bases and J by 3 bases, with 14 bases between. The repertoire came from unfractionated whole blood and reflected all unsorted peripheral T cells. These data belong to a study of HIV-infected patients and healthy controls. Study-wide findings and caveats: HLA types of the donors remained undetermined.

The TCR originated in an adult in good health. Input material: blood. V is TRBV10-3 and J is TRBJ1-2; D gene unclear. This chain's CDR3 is CAISDIGRNDYGYTF. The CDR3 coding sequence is TGTGCCATCAGTGATATAGGCAGGAATGACTATGGCTACACCTTC.